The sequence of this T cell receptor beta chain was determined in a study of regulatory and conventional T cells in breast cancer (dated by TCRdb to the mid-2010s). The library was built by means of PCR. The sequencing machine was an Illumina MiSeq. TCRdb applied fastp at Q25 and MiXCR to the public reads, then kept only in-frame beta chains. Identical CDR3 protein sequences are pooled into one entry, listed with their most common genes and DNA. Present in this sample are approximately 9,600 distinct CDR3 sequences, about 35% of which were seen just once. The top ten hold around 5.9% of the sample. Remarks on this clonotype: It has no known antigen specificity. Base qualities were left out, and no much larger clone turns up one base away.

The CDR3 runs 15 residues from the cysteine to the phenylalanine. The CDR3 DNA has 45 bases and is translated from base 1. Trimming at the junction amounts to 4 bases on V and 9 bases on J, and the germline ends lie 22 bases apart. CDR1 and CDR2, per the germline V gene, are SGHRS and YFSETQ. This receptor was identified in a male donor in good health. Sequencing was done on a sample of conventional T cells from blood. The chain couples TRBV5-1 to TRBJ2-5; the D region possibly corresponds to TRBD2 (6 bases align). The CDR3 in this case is CASSSSDRESRSQYF. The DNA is TGCGCCAGCAGCAGCAGCGACCGGGAGTCGAGGTCCCAGTACTTC.